A single sample gave rise to the 12 T cell receptor beta chains below, sequenced in a study of blood T cell repertoires in COVID-19. TCRdb keeps only in-frame clones here, not all; method: immunoSEQ multiplex PCR. This sample has roughly 200,000 clones, with roughly nine tenths found just once. Sequenced input: PBMCs or T cells enriched from blood (not recorded which). These receptors originate from a woman aged 45-60 years in a cohort exposed to, infected with or recovered from COVID-19 (not recorded which).

The chain uses TRBV19 and TRBJ2-5, with D perhaps TRBD1 (6 bases). CDR1 LNHDA and CDR2 SQIVND come from the germline V gene (reference sequence). The CDR3 is made up of 12 amino acids. V lost 5 bases, J lost 7 bases, and 11 bases lay in between. CDR3 protein: CASSQKTGTQYF. CDR3 DNA sequence: TGTGCCAGTAGTCAAAAGACAGGGACCCAGTACTTC.

This clone was detected only once. This chain connects TRBV5-1 to TRBJ1-4; D call uncertain. Germline CDR1 reads SGHRS; CDR2 reads YFSETQ. The V and J ends lost 0 bases and 0 bases respectively, with 3 bases between them. The CDR3 is 14 residues long. The CDR3 loop reads CASSLASTNEKLFF. The CDR3 region has the DNA TGCGCCAGCAGCTTGGCGTCAACTAATGAAAAACTGTTTTTT. The full variable domain, with the rest looked up from reference TRBV5-1 and TRBJ1-4, is KAGVTQTPRYLIKTRGQQVTLSCSPISGHRSVSWYQQTPGQGLQFLFEYFSETQRNKGNFPGRFSGRQFSNSRSEMNVSTLELGDSALYLCASSLASTNEKLFFGSGTQLSVL.

This clone showed up just once. The chain joins TRBV7-2 to TRBJ2-7, with D maybe TRBD2 (7 bases). V lost 1 base and J 2 bases, leaving 12 bases between the germline ends. The CDR3 covers 15 residues. Looked up from germline, CDR1 is SGHTA and CDR2 is FQGNSA. For the CDR3, the DNA is TGTGCCAGCAGCTTAGGGGGGGGGCCCCCCTACGAGCAGTACTTC. Protein: CASSLGGGPPYEQYF. The entire variable domain, with the rest obtained from reference TRBV7-2 and TRBJ2-7, is as follows: GAGVSQSPSNKVTEKGKDVELRCDPISGHTALYWYRQSLGQGLEFLIYFQGNSAPDKSGLPSDRFSAERTGGSVSTLTIQRTQQEDSAVYLCASSLGGGPPYEQYFGPGTRLTVT.

The rearrangement joins TRBV30 to TRBJ1-4, with 7 bases identical to TRBD1. The CDR3 covers 14 residues. V trimming: 3 bases; J trimming: 8 bases; junction bases outside the gene matches: 9. CDR1 GTSNPN and CDR2 SVGIG come from the germline V gene (reference sequence). CDR3 amino acids: CAWRGVSGGEKLFF. CDR3 bases: TGTGCCTGGAGAGGTGTGTCAGGGGGAGAAAAACTGTTTTTT. Combining the CDR3 with reference TRBV30 and TRBJ1-4 gives the whole variable domain SQTIHQWPATLVQPVGSPLSLECTVEGTSNPNLYWYRQAAGRGLQLLFYSVGIGQISSEVPQNLSASRPQDRQFILSSKKLLLSDSGFYLCAWRGVSGGEKLFFGSGTQLSVL.

This sequence joins TRBV29-1 and TRBJ1-5; 7 bases line up with TRBD1. Germline V gives CDR1 SQVTM, CDR2 ANQGSEA. V dropped 4 bases and J dropped 6; count of bases not matched to a gene: 6. The CDR3 covers 13 residues. CDR3 in amino acids: CSVGQGSSQPQHF. The CDR3 nucleotides read TGCAGCGTTGGACAGGGAAGTTCTCAGCCCCAGCATTTT. The variable domain in full, with the rest retrieved from reference TRBV29-1 and TRBJ1-5, is SAVISQKPSRDICQRGTSLTIQCQVDSQVTMMFWYRQQPGQSLTLIATANQGSEATYESGFVIDKFPISRPNLTFSTLTVSNMSPEDSSIYLCSVGQGSSQPQHFGDGTRLSIL.

The chain links TRBV7-2 to TRBJ2-3, with D uncertain. The CDR3 sequence is 15 residues long. CDR1 is SGHTA, CDR2 FQGNSA, per germline. V was trimmed by 5 bases and J by 0 bases, leaving 12 bases between them. The CDR3 DNA reads TGTGCCAGCAGCCCCTCCGCGGCTAGCACAGATACGCAGTATTTT. It specifies CASSPSAASTDTQYF.

The rearrangement joins TRBV7-2 to TRBJ2-1; 9 positions agree with TRBD2. This CDR3 contains 15 residues. The ends lost 10 bases at V and 6 bases at J; junction bases unmatched: 13. Germline assignment: CDR1 SGHTA and CDR2 FQGNSA. CDR3 protein: CATSSERGAFNEQFF. The DNA for the CDR3 is TGTGCCACCTCTAGTGAGCGGGGGGCGTTCAATGAGCAGTTCTTC.

This rearrangement joins TRBV3-1 (or the pseudogene TRBV3-2) to TRBJ1-2; a weak D match, TRBD1 (5 bases). The CDR3 loop spans 16 amino acids. V gave up 0 bases and J gave up 3 bases, with 14 bases separating them. Per the germline V gene, CDR1 is LGHDT and CDR2 is YNNKEL (reference sequence). The CDR3 DNA follows: TGTGCCAGCAGCCAAGATGCCGACAGCATATACTATGGCTACACCTTC. Its translation is CASSQDADSIYYGYTF.

V usage is TRBV28 and J usage is TRBJ1-1, with a possible D match to TRBD1 (6 bases). CDR1 is MDHEN and CDR2 is SYDVKM in the germline V gene. The V end lost 1 base, the J end lost 10 bases, and 13 bases lay between the germline ends. This CDR3 is 13 amino acids long. The CDR3 bases are TGTGCCAGCAGTTTATTTTCAGGGGACGGAGCTTTCTTT. Its translation is CASSLFSGDGAFF. The variable domain in full, completed from reference TRBV28 and TRBJ1-1, reads DVKVTQSSRYLVKRTGEKVFLECVQDMDHENMFWYRQDPGLGLRLIYFSYDVKMKEKGDIPEGYSVSREKKERFSLILESASTNQTSMYLCASSLFSGDGAFFGQGTRLTVV.

The genes are TRBV10-3 and TRBJ1-2, with 8 bases that match TRBD1. The CDR3 sequence is 12 residues long. Looked up from germline, CDR1 is ENHRY and CDR2 is SYGVKD. Trimming cost V 6 bases and J 8 bases; bases outside gene matches: 5. DNA of the CDR3: TGTGCCATCAGCCGAGGACAGGGAGGCTACACCTTC. Amino acids: CAISRGQGGYTF.

The gene calls are TRBV5-4 and TRBJ1-1; TRBD1 might be the D (6 bases). The CDR3 loop spans 15 amino acids. The V gene lost 4 bases and the J gene lost 4 bases, with 17 bases spanning the gap. Germline values: CDR1 SGHNT, CDR2 YYREEE (reference sequence). The CDR3 protein is CASSPFWGRGTEAFF. The CDR3 nucleotides are TGTGCCAGCAGCCCTTTCTGGGGCAGGGGCACTGAAGCTTTCTTT.

This clone showed up just once. The V call is TRBV27, the J call TRBJ2-7, with a possible D match to TRBD2 (5 bases). The V gene lost 5 bases and the J gene lost 2 bases, with 13 bases spanning the gap. Germline-derived CDR1 and CDR2 are MNHEY and SMNVEV (reference sequence). CDR3 size: 14 residues. CDR3 residues: CASSTGLYAYEQYF. The CDR3 DNA sequence: TGTGCCAGCAGTACCGGACTCTATGCCTACGAGCAGTACTTC.